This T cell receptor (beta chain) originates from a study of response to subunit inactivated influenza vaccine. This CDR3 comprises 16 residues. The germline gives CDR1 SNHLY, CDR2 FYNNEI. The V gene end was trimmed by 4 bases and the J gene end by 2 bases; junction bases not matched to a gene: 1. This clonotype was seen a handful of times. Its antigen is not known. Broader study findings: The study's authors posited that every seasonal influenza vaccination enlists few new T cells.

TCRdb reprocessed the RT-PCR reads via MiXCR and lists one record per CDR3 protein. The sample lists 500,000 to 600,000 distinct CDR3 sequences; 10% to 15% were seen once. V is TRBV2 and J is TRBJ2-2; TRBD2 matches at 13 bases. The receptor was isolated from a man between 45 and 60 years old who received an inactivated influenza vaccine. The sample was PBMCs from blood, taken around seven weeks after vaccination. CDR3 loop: CASSGLAGGNTGELFF. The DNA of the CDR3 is TGTGCCAGCAGTGGACTAGCGGGAGGAAACACCGGGGAGCTGTTTTTT.